Listed below are T cell receptor beta chains from one sample, sequenced in a study of regulatory T cells in long-lasting Graves disease. TCRdb recomputed calls from the multiplex PCR reads with MiXCR, one row per CDR3 protein. This table holds a few hundred thousand distinct CDR3 sequences, around 11% found once. These data were also reused for a study on T cells in Graves' hyperthyroidism and ophthalmopathy.

Sequenced here: peripheral blood mononuclear cells (PBMCs), sampled at new diagnosis, from a patient treated with antithyroid drugs. The receptors here all came from a woman aged 18 to 35 with Graves disease. CDR3s include the opening cysteine and the closing phenylalanine or tryptophan. D genes are given only for firm matches. Clone size is shown for a subset of rows, as once, few, many or a class of expanded clone.

>TRBV10-3|TRBD2|TRBJ2-7|many|19
CAISEFRLETSGIDYEQYF
TGTGCCATCAGTGAGTTTCGCCTCGAAACTAGCGGGATCGACTACGAGCAGTACTTC
>TRBV7-2|-|TRBJ1-6|many|15
CASTAYGYYDSPLHF
TGTGCCAGCACCGCTTATGGGTATTATGATTCACCCCTCCACTTT
>TRBV7-2|-|TRBJ1-1|many|16
CASSPPMKMTGPEAFF
TGTGCCAGCAGCCCCCCCATGAAGATGACAGGCCCTGAAGCTTTCTTT
>TRBV11-2|-|TRBJ2-7|-|14
CASSFVTVGYEQYF
TGTGCCAGCAGCTTCGTGACAGTTGGCTACGAGCAGTACTTC
>TRBV5-1|TRBD1|TRBJ2-3|many|14
CASSLEQGADTQYF
TGCGCCAGCAGCTTGGAACAGGGGGCAGATACGCAGTATTTT
>TRBV12-5|-|TRBJ1-1|many|14
CANAPNGGNTEAFF
TGTGCTAATGCCCCTAATGGCGGGAACACTGAAGCTTTCTTT
>TRBV20-1|-|TRBJ2-1|many|18
CSAPGYGAIRSSYNEQFF
TGCAGTGCTCCAGGGTACGGGGCAATTCGTAGCTCCTACAATGAGCAGTTCTTC
>TRBV20-1|TRBD2|TRBJ2-1|few|15
CSAVPGLAEKNEQFF
TGCAGTGCTGTGCCGGGACTAGCGGAAAAAAATGAGCAGTTCTTC
>TRBV10-3|-|TRBJ1-5|-|12
CAISQSNQPQHF
TGTGCCATCAGCCAGAGCAATCAGCCCCAGCATTTT
>TRBV11-3|-|TRBJ2-1|many|14
CASSPKLGNYEQFF
TGTGCCAGCAGCCCGAAACTAGGAAACTATGAGCAGTTCTTC
>TRBV4-2|TRBD2|TRBJ2-3|-|18
CASSRTRLAGDLTDTQYF
TGTGCCAGCAGCCGCACCCGACTAGCGGGGGACCTCACAGATACGCAGTATTTT
>TRBV18|TRBD1|TRBJ2-7|few|16
CASSLNSPTGAYEQYF
TGTGCCAGCTCACTCAACTCCCCGACAGGGGCCTACGAGCAGTACTTC
>TRBV2|TRBD2|TRBJ2-7|many|16
CASSGTSGDDTYEQYF
TGTGCCAGCAGTGGGACTAGCGGGGACGATACCTACGAGCAGTACTTC
>TRBV18|-|TRBJ1-1|many|14
CASSPPHQNTEAFF
TGTGCCAGCTCACCTCCACACCAGAACACTGAAGCTTTCTTT
>TRBV11-2|-|TRBJ1-2|many|13
CASSIGLNYGYTF
TGTGCCAGCAGCATAGGGCTTAACTATGGCTACACCTTC
>TRBV6-5|-|TRBJ2-7|many|14
CASSWEQGPYEQYF
TGTGCCAGCAGTTGGGAACAGGGCCCCTACGAGCAGTACTTC
>TRBV27|TRBD1|TRBJ1-6|few|15
CASRGQGANNSPLHF
TGTGCCAGCAGGGGGCAGGGGGCAAATAATTCACCCCTCCACTTT
>TRBV18|TRBD1|TRBJ1-5|few|14
CASSPTGGVVPQHF
TGTGCCAGCTCACCGACAGGGGGCGTTGTGCCCCAGCATTTT
>TRBV13|-|TRBJ2-5|few|14
CASSLALGEETQYF
TGTGCCAGCAGCTTAGCGCTAGGCGAAGAGACCCAGTACTTC
>TRBV20-1|TRBD2|TRBJ2-5|few|14
CSARGGGGQETQYF
TGCAGTGCACGCGGGGGGGGGGGTCAAGAGACCCAGTACTTC
>TRBV5-4|-|TRBJ2-1|-|15
CASSRTYGSYNEQFF
TGTGCCAGCAGCCGGACCTACGGCTCCTACAATGAGCAGTTCTTC
>TRBV10-3|-|TRBJ1-2|-|14
CAIRTDGGGYGYTF
TGTGCCATCAGAACAGACGGGGGGGGGTATGGCTACACCTTC